The TCR beta chain under discussion was sequenced for a study of cytomegalovirus exposure and HLA in healthy donors. Study observations and caveats: CMV serostatus was the only recorded immune exposure for donors. Reports indicated that the classifier achieved high specificity and sensitivity in diagnosing cytomegalovirus status. Several of the most significant clusters appeared linked to common viral pathogens, based on a later analysis.

With 2 bases clipped from V and 1 base from J, the junction kept 9 bases outside the gene matches. CDR1 and CDR2 from the germline V gene are LGHNA and YSLEER. The CDR3 runs to 20 residues. Those who donated were healthy bone marrow donors. 13 Jbeta primers and 60 Vbeta primers were used for the PCR. The assay was immunoSEQ multiplex PCR, and TCRdb's table has in-frame clones only and misses some. Of 100,000 to 120,000 clones detected, 76% appear once; the ten largest clones hold around 15%. Notes on this clone: Its antigen is still unknown.

The rearrangement joins TRBV4-3 to TRBJ2-3, with 16 bases aligning to TRBD2. This TCR came from a man younger than 40 in good health and CMV-seropositive. The sequenced sample consisted of PBMCs. The CDR3 coding sequence is TGCGCCAGCAGCCAAAACCCGGGACTAGCGGGGGGGATGGGCACAGATACGCAGTATTTT. Translated: CASSQNPGLAGGMGTDTQYF.